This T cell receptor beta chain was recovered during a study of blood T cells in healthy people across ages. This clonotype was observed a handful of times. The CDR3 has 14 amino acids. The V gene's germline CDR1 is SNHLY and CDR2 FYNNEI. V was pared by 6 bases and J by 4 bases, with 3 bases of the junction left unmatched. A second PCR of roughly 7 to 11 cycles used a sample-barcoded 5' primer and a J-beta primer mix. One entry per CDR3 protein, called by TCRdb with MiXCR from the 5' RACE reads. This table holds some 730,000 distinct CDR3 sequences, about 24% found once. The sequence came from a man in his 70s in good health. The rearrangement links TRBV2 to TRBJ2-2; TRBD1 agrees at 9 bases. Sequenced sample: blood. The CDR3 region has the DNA TGTGCCAGCAGGGGACAGGGAATCACCGGGGAGCTGTTTTTT. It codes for CASRGQGITGELFF.